A selection of T cell receptor beta chains follows, all from one sample in a study of blood T cell repertoires in COVID-19. TCRdb keeps only in-frame clones here, not all; method: immunoSEQ multiplex PCR. Of 190,000 or so clones listed, 85% to 90% are singletons. Sequencing used peripheral blood. Every receptor here comes from a man in his fifties or sixties with acute or convalescent COVID-19. Each CDR3 is given with its conserved first and last residue. The order of the fields is D gene, J gene, V gene, clone size, CDR3 protein, CDR3 DNA. D genes are given only for firm matches. Size is omitted from some rows. Given values are once, few, many or a class for expanded clones.

NA	TRBJ1-5	TRBV2	few	CASSDRGYYSNQPQHF	TGTGCCAGCAGTGATAGAGGGTACTATAGCAATCAGCCCCAGCATTTT
TRBD1	TRBJ1-4	TRBV6-1	NA	CASSERGRGQGEEKLFF	TGTGCCAGCAGTGAACGCGGGAGGGGACAGGGGGAGGAAAAACTGTTTTTT
NA	TRBJ2-3	TRBV30	NA	CAWSRRGLSTDTQYF	TGTGCCTGGAGTAGGCGGGGGCTAAGCACAGATACGCAGTATTTT
TRBD1	TRBJ1-5	TRBV27	NA	CASSLGQGFQPQHF	TGTGCCAGCAGTCTGGGACAGGGCTTTCAGCCCCAGCATTTT
NA	TRBJ2-1	TRBV11-2	NA	CASSLAKYNEQFF	TGTGCCAGCAGCTTAGCAAAATACAATGAGCAGTTCTTC
TRBD1	TRBJ2-2	TRBV28	few	CANLHLRTTKGGGDTGELFF	TGTGCCAACCTACACCTCAGGACAACTAAAGGGGGCGGTGACACCGGGGAGCTGTTTTTT
TRBD1	TRBJ1-5	TRBV5-1	NA	CASSPTGGNQPQHF	TGCGCCAGCAGCCCGACAGGGGGGAATCAGCCCCAGCATTTT
TRBD1	TRBJ1-2	TRBV5-1	NA	CASSSQGARDYGYTF	TGCGCCAGCAGTTCCCAGGGGGCGCGGGACTATGGCTACACCTTC
NA	TRBJ1-2	TRBV19	NA	CASSIGAGPLYGYTF	TGTGCCAGTAGTATAGGGGCAGGGCCCCTTTATGGCTACACCTTC
NA	TRBJ2-2	TRBV11-2	NA	CASSLVLGNTGELFF	TGTGCCAGCAGCTTAGTTCTAGGGAACACCGGGGAGCTGTTTTTT
TRBD1	TRBJ2-7	TRBV28	NA	CASSLPGQGVYEQYF	TGTGCCAGCAGTTTGCCCGGACAGGGAGTCTACGAGCAGTACTTC
NA	TRBJ1-2	TRBV29-1	NA	CSVSRDRATDGYTF	TGCAGCGTGTCCAGGGATCGGGCAACGGATGGCTACACCTTC
TRBD2	TRBJ2-1	TRBV7-6	NA	CASSLVASGVKREQFF	TGTGCCAGCAGCTTAGTGGCTAGCGGGGTCAAGCGTGAGCAGTTCTTC
NA	TRBJ1-1	TRBV19	NA	CASSMRGSNTEAFF	TGTGCCAGTAGTATGCGGGGATCGAACACTGAAGCTTTCTTT
NA	TRBJ1-5	TRBV7-9	NA	CASSLGYRDNQPQHF	TGTGCCAGCAGCCTAGGGTACAGAGACAATCAGCCCCAGCATTTT
TRBD1	TRBJ1-2	TRBV28	NA	CASTHPDRGITSNYGYTF	TGTGCCAGCACCCACCCGGACAGGGGAATAACATCTAACTATGGCTACACCTTC
TRBD1	TRBJ1-2	TRBV6-5	NA	CASSYSGQGDGYTF	TGTGCCAGCAGTTACTCGGGACAGGGGGATGGCTACACCTTC
NA	TRBJ2-2	TRBV4-3	NA	CASSQVGNANTGELFF	TGCGCCAGCAGCCAAGTTGGCAATGCGAACACCGGGGAGCTGTTTTTT
TRBD1	TRBJ1-5	TRBV18	NA	CASTKTGGDQPQHF	TGTGCCAGCACTAAGACAGGGGGGGATCAGCCCCAGCATTTT
TRBD2	TRBJ2-1	TRBV28	once	CASSFLAGLNEQFF	TGTGCCAGCAGTTTCCTAGCGGGCCTTAATGAGCAGTTCTTC
TRBD1	TRBJ2-2	TRBV11-2	NA	CASRAGTANTGELFF	TGTGCCAGCAGGGCCGGGACAGCTAACACCGGGGAGCTGTTTTTT
TRBD2	TRBJ2-1	TRBV2	NA	CASSERTSGNYNEQFF	TGTGCCAGCAGTGAGCGGACTAGCGGGAACTACAATGAGCAGTTCTTC
NA	TRBJ1-3	TRBV9	NA	CASSGTSGNTIYF	TGTGCCAGCAGCGGGACATCGGGAAACACCATATATTTT
NA	TRBJ1-4	TRBV27	NA	CASSLSRGGSEKLFF	TGTGCCAGCAGTTTATCGAGGGGGGGGAGTGAAAAACTGTTTTTT
TRBD1	TRBJ2-7	TRBV29-1	NA	CSVSGQAVGEQYF	TGCAGCGTTTCGGGACAGGCGGTGGGGGAGCAGTACTTC
NA	TRBJ1-1	TRBV9	NA	CASSVDGGRTEAFF	TGTGCCAGCAGCGTAGACGGGGGGAGGACTGAAGCTTTCTTT
TRBD2	TRBJ2-3	TRBV4-3	NA	CASSQQGTSGGATQYF	TGCGCCAGCAGCCAACAGGGGACTAGCGGGGGGGCTACGCAGTATTTT
TRBD1	TRBJ2-1	TRBV28	NA	CASSQTTGDYNEQFF	TGTGCCAGCAGTCAAACTACAGGGGACTACAATGAGCAGTTCTTC
TRBD1	TRBJ1-2	TRBV2	NA	CASKATGGRGYTF	TGTGCCAGCAAGGCAACAGGGGGTAGGGGCTACACCTTC
NA	TRBJ2-4	TRBV9	once	CASSARSAKNIQYF	TGTGCCAGCAGCGCCCGGTCGGCCAAAAACATTCAGTACTTC
NA	TRBJ2-6	TRBV7-3	NA	CASSPEVNSGANVLTF	TGTGCCAGCAGCCCGGAGGTCAACTCTGGGGCCAACGTCCTGACTTTC
TRBD2	TRBJ2-7	TRBV6-5	NA	CASRTLAGFTYEQYF	TGTGCCAGCAGGACCCTAGCGGGATTTACCTACGAGCAGTACTTC
NA	TRBJ1-2	TRBV28	once	CASSLWASSFDGYTF	TGTGCCAGCAGTTTATGGGCCTCCAGTTTCGATGGCTACACCTTC
NA	TRBJ2-7	TRBV25-1	NA	CASSWTGYEQYF	TGTGCCAGCAGCTGGACGGGGTACGAGCAGTACTTC
TRBD1	TRBJ1-2	TRBV28	few	CASSEMQGVLSGGYTF	TGTGCCAGCAGCGAAATGCAGGGGGTACTCTCTGGTGGCTACACCTTC
TRBD1	TRBJ1-5	TRBV4-3	few	CASSRDRDRDFQPQHF	TGCGCCAGCAGCCGCGACCGGGACAGGGACTTCCAGCCCCAGCATTTT
NA	TRBJ1-2	TRBV7-2	NA	CASSLVATPNYGYTF	TGTGCCAGCAGCTTAGTTGCGACACCGAACTATGGCTACACCTTC
NA	TRBJ1-2	TRBV9	NA	CASSPEAGQYYGYTF	TGTGCCAGCAGCCCCGAAGCGGGCCAGTACTATGGCTACACCTTC
TRBD1	TRBJ2-2	TRBV25-1	NA	CASSKTGITGELFF	TGTGCCAGCAGTAAGACAGGGATCACCGGGGAGCTGTTTTTT
TRBD2	TRBJ2-1	TRBV2	NA	CASSGREVGEQFF	TGTGCCAGCAGTGGACGGGAGGTCGGGGAGCAGTTCTTC
TRBD2	TRBJ2-3	TRBV7-9	NA	CASSSLVGAGATDTQYF	TGTGCCAGCAGCTCTCTTGTTGGAGCGGGAGCGACAGATACGCAGTATTTT
NA	TRBJ2-3	TRBV18	NA	CASSPPFLTDTQYF	TGTGCCAGCTCACCACCGTTCTTAACAGATACGCAGTATTTT
NA	TRBJ2-1	TRBV7-9	NA	CAPKLVPSYNEQFF	TGTGCCCCTAAACTAGTCCCCTCCTACAATGAGCAGTTCTTC
NA	TRBJ1-2	TRBV25-1	NA	CASSDRGANYGYTF	TGTGCCAGCAGTGATCGAGGAGCTAACTATGGCTACACCTTC
NA	TRBJ2-7	TRBV30	once	CAWSRTGGYEQYF	TGTGCCTGGAGTAGAACAGGTGGCTACGAGCAGTACTTC
NA	TRBJ2-2	TRBV27	NA	CASSLVTLTRAGARGGELFF	TGTGCCAGCAGTTTAGTCACACTCACGCGGGCGGGGGCCAGAGGCGGGGAGCTGTTTTTT
TRBD2	TRBJ2-2	TRBV3-1/TRBV3-2	NA	CASRTLGLAGAGELFF	TGTGCCAGCCGCACTCTCGGACTAGCGGGAGCCGGGGAGCTGTTTTTT
NA	TRBJ2-5	TRBV24-1	NA	CATSDSVAQETQYF	TGTGCCACCAGTGATAGTGTCGCTCAGGAGACCCAGTACTTC
NA	TRBJ1-2	TRBV4-3	once	CASSQTTGSHYGYTF	TGCGCCAGCAGCCAAACCACAGGGTCCCACTATGGCTACACCTTC
NA	TRBJ1-3	TRBV4-1	NA	CASSQGEGMFSGNTIYF	TGCGCCAGCAGCCAAGGGGAGGGTATGTTCTCTGGAAACACCATATATTTT